This T cell receptor beta chain was captured by sequencing in a study of blood T cells in healthy people across ages. The individuals who served as donors were healthy Caucasians living in Russia, aged roughly 6 to 100. Findings and caveats of the study: Greater diversity and more naive CD4+ cells were seen in long-lived donors than in aged donors. Shifts in expanded clonotypes may have been confounded by donor CMV status, which was unknown.

Notes on this clonotype: Its antigen remains unknown. It is unclear where the CDR3 begins or ends on the DNA, so no DNA is shown, and the CDR3 is as TCRdb lists it.

Primers used in a second PCR of about 6 to 11 cycles were a sample-barcoded 5' primer and a J-beta primer mix. The authors tagged each cDNA molecule using a template-switch adaptor with 12 random nucleotides. TCRdb ran MiXCR on the 5' RACE reads and lists one entry per CDR3 protein. The sample records around 2 million distinct CDR3 sequences, roughly two fifths being singletons. The sequenced sample consisted of blood. The sequence derives from a human donor in good health.

CDR3 protein: CASSWGTDTQYFGPGSSNQPQHF. The genes are TRBV11-2 and TRBJ1-5; the table's D call, TRBD1, has no DNA check behind it. Inclusive of both ends, the CDR3 amounts to 23 amino acids. The germline V gene has CDR1 SGHAT and CDR2 FQNNGV.